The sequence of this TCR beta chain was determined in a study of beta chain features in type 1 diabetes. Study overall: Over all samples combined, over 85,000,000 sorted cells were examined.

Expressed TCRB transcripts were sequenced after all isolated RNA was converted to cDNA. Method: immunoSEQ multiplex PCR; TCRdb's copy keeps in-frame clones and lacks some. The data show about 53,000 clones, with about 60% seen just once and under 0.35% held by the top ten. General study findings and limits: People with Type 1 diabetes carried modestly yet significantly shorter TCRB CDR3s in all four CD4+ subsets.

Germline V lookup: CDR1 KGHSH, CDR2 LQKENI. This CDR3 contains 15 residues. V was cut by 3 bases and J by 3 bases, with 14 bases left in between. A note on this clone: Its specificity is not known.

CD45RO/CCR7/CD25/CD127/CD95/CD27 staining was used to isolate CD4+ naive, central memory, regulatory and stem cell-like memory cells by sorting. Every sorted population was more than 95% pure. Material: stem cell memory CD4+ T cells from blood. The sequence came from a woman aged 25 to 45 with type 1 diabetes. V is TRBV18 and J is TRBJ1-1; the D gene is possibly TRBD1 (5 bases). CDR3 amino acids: CASSPGLVGDTEAFF. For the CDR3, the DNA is TGTGCCAGCTCACCGGGACTCGTAGGGGACACTGAAGCTTTCTTT.